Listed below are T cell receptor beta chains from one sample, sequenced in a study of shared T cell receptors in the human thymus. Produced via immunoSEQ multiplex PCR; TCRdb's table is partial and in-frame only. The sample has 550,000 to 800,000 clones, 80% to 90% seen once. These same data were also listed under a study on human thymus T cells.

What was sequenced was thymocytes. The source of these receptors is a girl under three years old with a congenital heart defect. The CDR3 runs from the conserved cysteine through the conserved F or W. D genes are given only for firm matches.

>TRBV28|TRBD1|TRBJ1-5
CASSLLGVPERDRAHQPQHF
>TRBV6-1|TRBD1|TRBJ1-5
CASSHTQGADQPQHF
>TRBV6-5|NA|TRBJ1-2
CASSYGKLTAYGYTF
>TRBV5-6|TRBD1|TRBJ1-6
CASSVETAGRGIRSPLHF
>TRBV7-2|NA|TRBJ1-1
CASSLIVAGHTEAFF
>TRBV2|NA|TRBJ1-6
CASRSDRDRNSPLHF
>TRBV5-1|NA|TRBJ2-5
CASRLGETQYF
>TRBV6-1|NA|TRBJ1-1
CASSDREVTEAFF
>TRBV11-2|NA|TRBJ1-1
CASSPGYKRNTEAFF
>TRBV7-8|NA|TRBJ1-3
CASSSPGSSGNTIYF
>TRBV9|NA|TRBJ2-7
CASSVGGSSYEQYF
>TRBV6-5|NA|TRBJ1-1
CASSIGGSTEAFF
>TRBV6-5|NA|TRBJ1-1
CASSYLRGRGTEAFF
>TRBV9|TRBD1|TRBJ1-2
CASSVAPGQRLNNNYGYTF
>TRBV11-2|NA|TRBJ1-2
CASSFPWKGRLFDGYTF
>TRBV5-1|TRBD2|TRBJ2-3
CASSLAGTSGGDPSTDTQYF
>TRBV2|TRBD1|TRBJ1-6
CASPSDRGNSPLHF
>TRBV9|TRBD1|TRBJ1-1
CASSAKLQFKDRAEAFF
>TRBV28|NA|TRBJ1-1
CASSRPRTLTGNTEAFF
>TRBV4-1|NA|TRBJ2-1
CASSQIRTRGTYNEQFF
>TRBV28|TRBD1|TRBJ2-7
CASSTGVTYEQYF
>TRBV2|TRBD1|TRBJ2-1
CASSEARQGMRFF
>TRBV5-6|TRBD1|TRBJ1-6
CASSPGQEGSINSPLHF
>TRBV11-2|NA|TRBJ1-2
CASSPPGTHYGYTF
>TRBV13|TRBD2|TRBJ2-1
CASSSWGLAGGRSEQFF
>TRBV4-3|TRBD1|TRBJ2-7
CASSRTYRGDEQYF
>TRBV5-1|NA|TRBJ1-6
CASSYRENSPLHF
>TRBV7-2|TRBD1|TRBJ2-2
CASLYSRTGGNTGELFF
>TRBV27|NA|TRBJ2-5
CASGSPEETQYF
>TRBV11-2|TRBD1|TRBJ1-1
CASSPNPGQGGSTEAFF
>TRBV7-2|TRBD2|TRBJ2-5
CASRVGTSGEETQYF
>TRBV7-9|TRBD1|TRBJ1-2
CASSKTGELPSYGYTF
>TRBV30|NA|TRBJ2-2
CAWSVPLSGMEAGELFF
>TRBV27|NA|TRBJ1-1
CASSLRPRGSTEAFF
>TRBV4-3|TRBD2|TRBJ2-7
CASSLVAGDHEQYF
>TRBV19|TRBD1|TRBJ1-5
CASSQGALPQHF
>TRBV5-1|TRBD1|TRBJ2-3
CASSLGQAVDTQYF
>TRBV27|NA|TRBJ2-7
CASSLFGQYEQYF
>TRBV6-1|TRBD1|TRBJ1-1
CASSARTGGAGAFF
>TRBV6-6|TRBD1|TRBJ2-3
CASSPAGTGSDTQYF
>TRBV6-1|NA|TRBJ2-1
CASREAVGSEQFF
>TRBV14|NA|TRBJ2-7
CASSQEEGEGYEQYF
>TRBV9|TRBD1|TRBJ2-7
CASSVGQGADFYEQYF
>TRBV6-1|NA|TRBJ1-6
CASSVYRADNSPLHF
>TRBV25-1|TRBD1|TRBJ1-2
CASSEYWDRGRAGYTF
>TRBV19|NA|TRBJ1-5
CASSADSNQPQHF